This is a list of T cell receptor beta chains from one sample in a study of early T cells in non-severe SARS-CoV-2 infection. TCRdb ran MiXCR on the 5' RACE reads and lists one entry per CDR3 protein. The sample holds fewer than 55,000 distinct CDR3 sequences, around 10% seen once. Source material: whole blood. The receptor set was obtained from an adult who was a healthcare worker with PCR-confirmed SARS-CoV-2 infection or an uninfected control (not recorded which). The CDR3 runs from the conserved cysteine through the conserved F or W. D genes are given only for firm matches. For some rows the clone size is stated as once, few or many, or as a class when expanded; others skip it.

CDR3nt | CDR3aa | j_gene | v_gene | d_gene | abundance
TGTGCCAGCACGCGGACCTCAAACACAGATACGCAGTATTTT | CASTRTSNTDTQYF | TRBJ2-3 | TRBV6-2/TRBV6-3 | . | many
TGTGCCAGCAGCTTAGATTTGAGGATAAGTGAGCAGTTCTTC | CASSLDLRISEQFF | TRBJ2-1 | TRBV11-2 | . | many
TGTGCCAGCAGCCAGAACTGGACTGCCGGTGGCGAGCAGTACTTC | CASSQNWTAGGEQYF | TRBJ2-7 | TRBV3-2 | . | many
TGTGCCAGCAGCTCACAGGGTGGGCAGCCCCAGCATTTT | CASSSQGGQPQHF | TRBJ1-5 | TRBV2 | . | .
TGTGCCAGCAGTCTTAGAAGCGGGACCGGTGGTTATTACGAGCAGTACTTC | CASSLRSGTGGYYEQYF | TRBJ2-7 | TRBV27 | TRBD2 | many
TGCGCCAGCAGCTCCCACAATGAGCAGTTCTTC | CASSSHNEQFF | TRBJ2-1 | TRBV5-1 | . | few
TGTGCCAGCACCAACGGAAGGGGCGAGTACTTC | CASTNGRGEYF | TRBJ2-7 | TRBV6-5 | . | many
TGTGCCAGCAGTCACCTCCGGGACACCAGCACAGATACGCAGTATTTT | CASSHLRDTSTDTQYF | TRBJ2-3 | TRBV6-1 | . | .
TGTGCCAGCAGAGAACCGGGACGGCACAATGAGCAGTTCTTC | CASREPGRHNEQFF | TRBJ2-1 | TRBV2 | . | many
TGTGCCAGCAGCGTTTATGGGGCCGCCGCCGACGAGCAGTACTTC | CASSVYGAAADEQYF | TRBJ2-7 | TRBV9 | . | .
TGCGCCAGCAGCCAAGAGGGGGGACTGAACTACGAGCAGTACTTC | CASSQEGGLNYEQYF | TRBJ2-7 | TRBV4-1 | . | .
TGTGCCAGCTCACCCCCTGAGGGGGGGAACACTGAAGCTTTCTTT | CASSPPEGGNTEAFF | TRBJ1-1 | TRBV18 | . | many
TGTGCCAGCAGCTTATGGGCCGCTCGAGAGACCGGGGAGCTGTTTTTT | CASSLWAARETGELFF | TRBJ2-2 | TRBV7-3 | . | .
TGTGCCAGTTCCGGGACAAAACCGGTCTATAGCAATCAGCCCCAGCATTTT | CASSGTKPVYSNQPQHF | TRBJ1-5 | TRBV27 | . | few
TGTGCCAGCAGTTATAGGACTGAAGCTTTCTTT | CASSYRTEAFF | TRBJ1-1 | TRBV6-6 | . | few
TGTGCCAGCAGCCAAGCAACAGGGGCAGATACGCAGTATTTT | CASSQATGADTQYF | TRBJ2-3 | TRBV14 | TRBD1 | many
TGCGCCAGCACCAACACATACGGTTCCTACGAGCAGTACTTC | CASTNTYGSYEQYF | TRBJ2-7 | TRBV5-1 | . | many
TGCGCCAGCAGCTCACAGGGGTCGGAAACCGGGGAGCTGTTTTTT | CASSSQGSETGELFF | TRBJ2-2 | TRBV5-1 | TRBD1 | few
TGCGCCAGCAGCCCGAATATCCCCACAGATACGCAGTATTTT | CASSPNIPTDTQYF | TRBJ2-3 | TRBV5-1 | . | many
TGTGCCAGCAGCTCAGGTGATCGGTCCCTTTTACGCGAGCAGTACTTC | CASSSGDRSLLREQYF | TRBJ2-7 | TRBV7-9 | . | many
TGTGCCAGCAGTTTGAGGGGGAGCACTGAAGCTTTCTTT | CASSLRGSTEAFF | TRBJ1-1 | TRBV27 | . | few
TGTGCCAGCAGTTCAGACATATCGCCCCAGCATTTT | CASSSDISPQHF | TRBJ1-5 | TRBV12-3/TRBV12-4 | . | many
TGTGCCAGCAACCGGGAATCGAACACCGGGGAGCTGTTTTTT | CASNRESNTGELFF | TRBJ2-2 | TRBV2 | . | .
TGTGCCAGCAGCTCCGACGCGGCCACGTTAAATACGCAGTATTTT | CASSSDAATLNTQYF | TRBJ2-3 | TRBV11-2 | . | many
TGTGCCAGCAGCTCGGTTATAGAAATGAACACTGAAGCTTTCTTT | CASSSVIEMNTEAFF | TRBJ1-1 | TRBV11-2 | . | few
TGTGCCAGCAGCTTAGAAACGTACGGCTACGAGCAGTACTTC | CASSLETYGYEQYF | TRBJ2-7 | TRBV11-2 | . | .
TGTGCCACCAGCAGAGACCGGGCCTCCGGAGGGCCCCAGCATTTT | CATSRDRASGGPQHF | TRBJ1-5 | TRBV15 | . | many
TGCAGCGTGGGGGACAGGGGGAATACTGAAGCTTTCTTT | CSVGDRGNTEAFF | TRBJ1-1 | TRBV29-1 | TRBD1 | few
TGCAGTGTCCCACCGCGGGGGCTCGGCTATGGCTACACCTTC | CSVPPRGLGYGYTF | TRBJ1-2 | TRBV20-1 | . | .
TGTGCCAGCAGCCATCTAGCGGGAAACGAGCAGTACTTC | CASSHLAGNEQYF | TRBJ2-7 | TRBV3-1 | TRBD2 | .
TGTGCCTGGAGTGCAGGGGGCAGGCAGCCCCAGCATTTT | CAWSAGGRQPQHF | TRBJ1-5 | TRBV30 | TRBD1 | many
TGTGCCAGCAGCTCCGGGCCGGGAGGGAAGCAGTATTTT | CASSSGPGGKQYF | TRBJ2-3 | TRBV28 | TRBD2 | .
TGTGCTAGTGGTTGGGGCTCGCAGGCGAGCTCCTACAATGAGCAGTTCTTC | CASGWGSQASSYNEQFF | TRBJ2-1 | TRBV12-5 | . | many
TGTGCCAGCAGCCACTACAACACCGGGGAGCTGTTTTTT | CASSHYNTGELFF | TRBJ2-2 | TRBV7-3 | . | many
TGCGCCAGCAGTGATTCGGGTGACCAAGGCTACACCTTC | CASSDSGDQGYTF | TRBJ1-2 | TRBV10-1 | . | many
TGCGCCAGCAGCTCCGACAGGGCTGGCACCGGGGAGCTGTTTTTT | CASSSDRAGTGELFF | TRBJ2-2 | TRBV5-1 | TRBD1 | many
TGTGCCAGCAGTTACTTGGCAGGGATTATAAACACTGAAGCTTTCTTT | CASSYLAGIINTEAFF | TRBJ1-1 | TRBV6-6 | . | .
TGTGCCACCGCGAAGAATACGGTAGGGGGTACGGCTCAGCCCCAGCATTTT | CATAKNTVGGTAQPQHF | TRBJ1-5 | TRBV19 | . | many
TGTGCCAGCAGCTTTACAGGATCCCGTGAAAAACTGTTTTTT | CASSFTGSREKLFF | TRBJ1-4 | TRBV7-8 | . | many
TGTGCCAGCAGTAAGACAGGGGCGAACACCGGGGAGCTGTTTTTT | CASSKTGANTGELFF | TRBJ2-2 | TRBV7-9 | TRBD1 | many